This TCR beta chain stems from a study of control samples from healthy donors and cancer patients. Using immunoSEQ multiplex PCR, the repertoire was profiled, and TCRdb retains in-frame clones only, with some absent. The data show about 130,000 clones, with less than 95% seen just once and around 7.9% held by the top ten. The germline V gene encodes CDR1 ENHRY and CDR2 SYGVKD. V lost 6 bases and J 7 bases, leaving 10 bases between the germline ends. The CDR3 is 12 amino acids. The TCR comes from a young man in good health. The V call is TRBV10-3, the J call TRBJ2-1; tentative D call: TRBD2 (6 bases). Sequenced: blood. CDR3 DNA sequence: TGTGCCATCAGGGAGGGGTCGAATGAGCAGTTCTTC. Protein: CAIREGSNEQFF.